This T cell receptor (beta chain) was found in a study of cytotoxic CD8 clonotypes in ibrutinib-treated CLL. The germline CDR1 and CDR2 sequences are SGHAT and FQNNGV. Between the trimmed V and J ends, which lost 0 bases and 4 bases, there was a span of 12 bases. The CDR3 loop spans 15 amino acids. TCRdb keeps only in-frame clones here, not all; method: immunoSEQ multiplex PCR. The table shows about 200,000 clones, with more than 75% occurring only once. Sequencing was performed on PBMCs, taken after 12 months of ibrutinib treatment. The sequence came from a human donor with chronic lymphocytic leukemia. The chain is built from TRBV11-2 and TRBJ2-5; D is ambiguous. CDR3: CASSLEGLTPETQYF. The CDR3 DNA is TGTGCCAGCAGCTTAGAAGGGCTAACCCCAGAGACCCAGTACTTC.